This T cell receptor (beta chain) was obtained from a study of cytomegalovirus exposure and HLA in healthy donors. Study-wide results and limits: There were some public TCRs occurring in many donors, but most TCR sequences were rare.

The primer mix had 60 Vbeta and 13 Jbeta primers. The protocol was immunoSEQ multiplex PCR, while the TCRdb copy is restricted to in-frame clones and leaves out a portion. The data show 80,000 or so clones, nearly 80% seen once. In this sample, this clone turned up once. The target antigen is unknown. The J segment lost 7 bases and the V segment lost 3 bases, leaving 5 bases of the junction unmatched. This CDR3 region has 14 residues. Germline CDR1 and CDR2: KGHSH and LQKENI. The receptor was derived from a man in his forties in good health and CMV-seronegative. J is TRBJ1-5 and V is TRBV18; TRBD1 aligns across 8 bases. The sequenced material came from PBMCs. The CDR3 nucleotides are TGTGCCAGCTCACCCGGGACAGGACAACAGCCCCAGCATTTT. Protein: CASSPGTGQQPQHF.